Following are 5 T cell receptor beta chains from one sample sequenced in a study of immune heterogeneity within non-small cell lung tumors. Template input, which was bulk tumor genomic DNA, totaled 450 to 600 ng per sample. Each primary tumor yielded several biopsies, collected far apart from one another at surgery. Surgery that was curative in intent was performed on patients with untreated, newly diagnosed non-small cell lung cancer. For the TCR beta CDR3, multiplex PCR with 32 V and 13 J primers performed the amplification. A single record per CDR3 protein comes from TCRdb applying MiXCR to the multiplex PCR reads. The table records 2,500 to 3,500 distinct CDR3 sequences, roughly 46% of them present only once. Input material: lung tumor tissue. These receptors were obtained from a man aged 60-69 years with non-small cell lung cancer.

The V and J genes are TRBV28 and TRBJ1-2; 7 nucleotides agree with TRBD1. The ends lost 2 bases at V and 5 bases at J; junction bases unmatched: 2. Germline CDR1 MDHEN, CDR2 SYDVKM. This CDR3 spans 13 amino acids. CDR3 coding DNA: TGTGCCAGCAGTTTAGACAGGGTATATGGCTACACCTTC. It translates to CASSLDRVYGYTF.

Of note for this clonotype: A much bigger clone sits one base away, suggesting this may be a read error. The chain carries TRBV10-3 and TRBJ2-1; 13 bases agree with TRBD2. Germline-derived CDR1 and CDR2 are ENHRY and SYGVKD. This CDR3 has 16 amino acids. V gave up 7 bases and J gave up 8 bases; unmatched junction bases: 11. CDR3 DNA sequence: TGTGCCATCATCCGACTAACTAGCGGGAGGGGGTATGAGCAGTTCTTC. Protein: CAIIRLTSGRGYEQFF.

This clonotype is medium-sized within its sample. The CDR3 DNA sequence: TGTGCCAGCAGCTCCAATCGGGACTTCTCCTACAATGAGCAGTTCTTC. Its translation is CASSSNRDFSYNEQFF. The rearrangement links TRBV7-9 to TRBJ2-1, with a possible D match to TRBD2 (6 bases). V was pared by 4 bases and J by 0 bases, with 13 bases between. Germline V gene data show CDR1 as SEHNR and CDR2 as FQNEAQ (reference sequence). This CDR3 spans 16 amino acids.

The chain employs TRBV7-9 and TRBJ2-7; either TRBD1 or TRBD2 may supply D (5 bases each). Trimming left V 5 bases short and J 0 bases short, with 14 bases between. This CDR3 contains 15 residues. Germline CDR1 reads SEHNR; CDR2 reads FQNEAQ (reference sequence). The CDR3 loop reads CASSDDSGGSYEQYF. The CDR3 DNA is TGTGCCAGCAGCGACGACAGCGGTGGCTCCTACGAGCAGTACTTC.

The chain has TRBV5-1 and TRBJ1-2; 10 bases align to TRBD1. The CDR3 runs to 17 residues. Germline V gene lookup returns CDR1 SGHRS and CDR2 YFSETQ. The V segment lost 0 bases and the J segment 4 bases; nucleotides outside the gene matches: 9. The CDR3, as DNA: TGCGCCAGCAGCTTGGGGGGACAGGGGAGTCCCTCCTATGGCTACACCTTC. It yields the protein CASSLGGQGSPSYGYTF.